This T cell receptor (beta chain) was documented in a study of beta chain features in type 1 diabetes (dated by TCRdb to the late 2010s). As for the study more broadly: No differences in mean age, gender distribution, total cell number or subset yield were found between patients and healthy donors. A total of roughly 100 million sorted cells were examined across all samples, and the number of cells per subset was strongly correlated with RNA yield. Naive and central memory subsets were obtained from all 30 or so donors, but regulatory and stem cell-like memory subsets were isolated from only 8 patients and roughly 8 healthy donors. In the study, recently diagnosed type 1 diabetes patients and matched healthy donors were compared on the TCRB repertoires of their sorted circulating CD4+ T cell subsets. What the research found in general, with its limitations: A moderate but significant shortening of TCRB CDR3 length was observed in type 1 diabetes patients in all four CD4+ subsets. Because cDNA was sequenced instead of genomic DNA, activated cells with high expression could be over-represented, although the groups did not differ in activation or CD3 levels. Because the HLA sub-analyses included only small numbers of individuals, any influence of HLA type on TCRB rearrangement was left unresolved. Fewer insertions and more nucleotide deletions at VDJ recombination sites were observed in patients with type 1 diabetes, implying thymic rearrangement abnormalities. Shorter templates might have been favored by PCR, but patient and control samples were amplified and corrected together, so both groups would have been affected equally by any skew. Naive, central memory and regulatory TCRB repertoires appeared to be more similar among patients than among healthy donors.

From cysteine to phenylalanine, the CDR3 is 12 amino acids long. Only CDR3 DNA is held: 36 bases, read in frame from base 1. V is pared back by 4 bases and J by 1 base, with 5 bases lying between the germline termini. From a lookup of the germline V gene, CDR1 and CDR2 are SQVTM and ANQGSEA. Each donor gave one peripheral blood draw, averaging approximately 120 mL, which was collected into heparinised tubes. Naive, central memory, regulatory and stem cell-like memory CD4+ T cells were sorted on a BD FACSAria II using a panel including CD45RO, CCR7, CD25, CD127, CD95 and CD27. Purity was above 98% for every sorted population. PBMCs were separated immediately by Lymphoprep density gradient centrifugation and were stained directly, without being cultured. So that batch effects would be minimized, each experiment stained and sorted samples in pairs, pairing one healthy donor with one patient. This clone was detected a few times. No antigen is known for it. Per-nucleotide qualities are absent, and no much larger clonotype sits a single base away. Other DNA sequences in the same sample also yield this CDR3.

The High Capacity cDNA Reverse Transcription Kit was used to reverse transcribe all of the isolated RNA, meaning that expressed TCRB transcripts were what got sequenced. Deep immunoSEQ sequencing was applied to naive, central memory and regulatory T cell samples, giving an average of about 3.6 million total reads per sample. Sorted cells were lysed in RLT buffer, and RNA was extracted using DNase-treated RNeasy Micro or Mini kits according to cell number. Each cell subset was processed separately to prevent cross-contamination, with patient and healthy donor samples processed together. Using the immunoSEQ multiplex PCR, TCRB sequences were amplified from cDNA into 87-bp fragments spanning the CDR3 region. Sequencing of the amplicons was performed on the Illumina HiSeq platform. The study's processing was this. PCR bias was corrected computationally using synthetic template baselines, and reads within Hamming distance 2 were collapsed, with unmergeable singletons discarded. Reads were aligned to IMGT to assign V, D and J genes, CDR3 length, and insertions or deletions at six rearrangement sites. Within each subset, clonotype counts were normalized to sorted cell number, and only after that were true diversity and Gini coefficients computed with the tcR R package. The overlap coefficient, calculated on TCRB nucleotide sequences, was used to measure repertoire sharing. Out-of-frame TCRB sequences from naive cells were analyzed as a proxy for the pre-selection repertoire. TCRdb stores this immuneACCESS table with in-frame sequences only. Part of the clones is absent; in the studies checked, under half of the shortfall reflects unresolved V genes, and no reason is known for the rest. The DNA gave D and trimming, while V, J and clone size come from that table. This sample has under 450,000 clones in its table, and approximately 13% of those were observed once. Of the sample, roughly 0.038% falls within the top ten clones.

The rearranged chain carries TRBV29-1 and TRBJ1-3; confidence is insufficient to name the D gene. This receptor was identified in a man aged 25 to 40 in good health. Sequencing used naive CD4+ T cells from blood. The label giving this sample's cell subset or site can be read as: true naive CD4+ T cells. The sequenced DNA is TGCAGCGTTGGGGTGTCTGGAAACACCATATATTTT. It translates as CSVGVSGNTIYF.